This is a list of T cell receptor beta chains from one sample in a study of PD-1 blockade in classical Hodgkin lymphoma. Sequenced by immunoSEQ multiplex PCR; TCRdb stores in-frame clones only, minus some. The repertoire holds approximately 4,200 clones, with roughly 89% as singletons. Sequencing was performed on CD4+ T cells from blood, taken at baseline. The receptors originated from a human donor with classical Hodgkin lymphoma. Each CDR3 is given with its conserved first and last residue. Fields, in order: clone size, J gene, D gene, V gene, CDR3 DNA, CDR3 protein. D genes are given only for firm matches. Part of the rows lack a size; the others show once, few, many or a class for expanded clones.

>NA|TRBJ2-5|NA|TRBV5-1
TGCGCCAGCAGCCTCGGAAGAGGGGGTTCCCAAGAGACCCAGTACTTC
CASSLGRGGSQETQYF
>NA|TRBJ2-1|NA|TRBV7-9
TGTGCCAGCAGCCCCGAGGGGAATGAGCAGTTCTTC
CASSPEGNEQFF
>NA|TRBJ1-3|TRBD1|TRBV5-1
TGCGCCAGCAGCTTGTTAGGGGGCGCCGGAAACACCATATATTTT
CASSLLGGAGNTIYF
>NA|TRBJ1-1|NA|TRBV5-1
TGCGCCAGCAGCCTCGGGGCCCAAGCTTTCTTT
CASSLGAQAFF
>NA|TRBJ2-1|NA|TRBV29-1
TGCAGCGTTGGATCCGGCGGTACCTACAATGAGCAGTTCTTC
CSVGSGGTYNEQFF
>once|TRBJ2-2|NA|TRBV19
TGTGCCAGTAGTATCCAACTAGACACCGGGGAGCTGTTTTTT
CASSIQLDTGELFF
>once|TRBJ1-2|TRBD1|TRBV5-1
TGCGCCAGCAGCTTGGTATGGCGGGGACAGCGATCTGGCTACACCTTC
CASSLVWRGQRSGYTF
>NA|TRBJ1-1|TRBD1|TRBV5-1
TGCGCCAGCAGCAGGGACAGGGTAGGGGACACTGAAGCTTTCTTT
CASSRDRVGDTEAFF
>NA|TRBJ2-4|NA|TRBV7-4
TGTGCCAGCAGCTTAGCCACCGAAAACATTCAGTACTTC
CASSLATENIQYF
>NA|TRBJ2-7|NA|TRBV2
TGTGCCAGCCGACTCTCCTACGAGCAGTACTTC
CASRLSYEQYF
>NA|TRBJ2-2|NA|TRBV5-1
TGCGCCAGCAACGGGGGTTCGAACACCGGGGAGCTGTTTTTT
CASNGGSNTGELFF
>NA|TRBJ2-2|NA|TRBV5-1
TGCGCCAGCAGCTTGCCCACCGGGGAGCTGTTTTTT
CASSLPTGELFF
>NA|TRBJ1-2|TRBD1|TRBV28
TGTGCCAGCCGAGACAGGGCGGTCTATGGCTACACCTTC
CASRDRAVYGYTF
>NA|TRBJ2-5|NA|TRBV6-1
TGTGCCAGCAGTGATTATCAGGGCTGGGCAGAGACCCAGTACTTC
CASSDYQGWAETQYF
>NA|TRBJ2-1|TRBD1|TRBV15
TGTGCCACCAGAAATCCCCGGGACAGCAGATACAATGAGCAGTTCTTC
CATRNPRDSRYNEQFF
>few|TRBJ1-1|NA|TRBV29-1
TGCAGCGTTGACAGCTGGACTGAAGCTTTCTTT
CSVDSWTEAFF
>once|TRBJ1-1|TRBD1|TRBV5-1
TGCGCCAGCAGCGCACAGACAGGGGGGGAAGCTTTCTTT
CASSAQTGGEAFF
>NA|TRBJ2-1|NA|TRBV28
TGTGCCAGCACCCGAAGATACAATGAGCAGTTCTTC
CASTRRYNEQFF
>once|TRBJ2-7|TRBD1|TRBV5-4
TGTGCCAGCAGCTCTCAACAGGGGCCCTACGAGCAGTACTTC
CASSSQQGPYEQYF
>NA|TRBJ1-1|NA|TRBV7-9
TGTGCCAGCAGCCTAAATCCCGGGACCCAAGCTTTCTTT
CASSLNPGTQAFF
>NA|TRBJ2-1|NA|TRBV7-8
TGTGCCAGCAGCGCTCCCACTGCCCAGTCTACCAATGAGCAGTTCTTC
CASSAPTAQSTNEQFF
>NA|TRBJ2-2|NA|TRBV5-1
TGCGCCAGCAGCTTGGTAGGAAACACCGGGGAGCTGTTTTTT
CASSLVGNTGELFF
>NA|TRBJ2-5|NA|TRBV5-1
TGCGCCAGCAGCGTGGTGGGACAAGGGGTTTGGGAGACCCAGTACTTC
CASSVVGQGVWETQYF
>NA|TRBJ1-6|NA|TRBV27
TGTGCCAGCAGTTTGGGGTTTGGGCTCTCCTCACCCCTCCACTTT
CASSLGFGLSSPLHF
>NA|TRBJ2-7|NA|TRBV2
TGTGCCAGCAGTGAATTGGGACGGCTCTACGAGCAGTACTTC
CASSELGRLYEQYF
>once|TRBJ1-5|NA|TRBV14
TGTGCCAGCAGCCAAAACGGCGGTCAGCCCCAGCATTTT
CASSQNGGQPQHF
>few|TRBJ1-2|NA|TRBV7-9
TGTGCCAGCAGCTTAGCGCTAGGAAACTATGGCTACACCTTC
CASSLALGNYGYTF
>NA|TRBJ1-1|TRBD1|TRBV5-1
TGCGCCAGCAGCACCCGACAGGGCCCGAACACTGAAGCTTTCTTT
CASSTRQGPNTEAFF
>NA|TRBJ1-6|NA|TRBV5-6
TGTGCCAGCAGCTTCAATTCACCCCTCCACTTT
CASSFNSPLHF
>NA|TRBJ1-5|NA|TRBV2
TGTGCCAGCAGTGAAGACCTAGGGCGTCCGGGCGGTCAGCCCCAGCATTTT
CASSEDLGRPGGQPQHF
>NA|TRBJ2-7|TRBD2|TRBV27
TGTGCCAGCAGTTTGGACGGGACTAGCGGGGGAATTTTCTCCTACGAGCAGTACTTC
CASSLDGTSGGIFSYEQYF
>NA|TRBJ1-2|NA|TRBV27
TGTGCCAGCAGTTTAAGATGGGCGGACTATGGCTACACCTTC
CASSLRWADYGYTF
>NA|TRBJ2-7|NA|TRBV6-1
TGTGCCAGCATTACCCGACAGGGACTCTACGAGCAGTACTTC
CASITRQGLYEQYF
>NA|TRBJ1-2|NA|TRBV6-6
TGTGCCAGCAGTTACGACGGCTACACCTTC
CASSYDGYTF
>NA|TRBJ2-1|NA|TRBV11-1
TGTGCCAGCAGCCGAGGAGGGGGACCCAATGAGCAGTTCTTC
CASSRGGGPNEQFF
>NA|TRBJ1-3|NA|TRBV5-1
TGCGCCAGCAGCTTGGGACAGCCTGGAAACACCATATATTTT
CASSLGQPGNTIYF
>NA|TRBJ1-1|NA|TRBV5-1
TGCGCCAGCAACGGCAGCCCGAACACTGAAGCTTTCTTT
CASNGSPNTEAFF
>NA|TRBJ1-5|NA|TRBV27
TGTGCCAGCAGTCCCTGGAGGGTAGGAGCCCAGCATTTT
CASSPWRVGAQHF
>NA|TRBJ2-3|TRBD2|TRBV9
TGTGCCAGCAGCGTAGCCGTAGCGGGGGCGGGCACAGATACGCAGTATTTT
CASSVAVAGAGTDTQYF
>NA|TRBJ2-7|TRBD2|TRBV10-2
TGCGCCAGCACTCCCTTCGGGGGGGCTAGCGGGGGGCTTACCTACGAGCAGTACTTC
CASTPFGGASGGLTYEQYF
>NA|TRBJ1-6|NA|TRBV5-1
TGCGCCAGCAGCTTGACAGGGAACCATAATTCACCCCTCCACTTT
CASSLTGNHNSPLHF
>few|TRBJ1-5|TRBD1|TRBV28
TGTGCCAGCAGTCATACCGGGACAGGGGGCCTCAATCAGCCCCAGCATTTT
CASSHTGTGGLNQPQHF
>NA|TRBJ2-5|NA|TRBV9
TGTGCCAGCAGCGTAGAGGGTAGCGGCCATGGGGCCCAGTACTTC
CASSVEGSGHGAQYF
>NA|TRBJ2-1|NA|TRBV30
TGTGCCTGGAGTCTCAAGCGGATCGAAGAGCAGTTCTTC
CAWSLKRIEEQFF
>NA|TRBJ2-1|TRBD1|TRBV19
TGTGCCAGCAGGGACAGAACCTACAATGAGCAGTTCTTC
CASRDRTYNEQFF
>NA|TRBJ2-7|NA|TRBV7-2
TGTGCCAGCAGCTTTTTAGGAAAAACCTACGAGCAGTACTTC
CASSFLGKTYEQYF
>NA|TRBJ2-5|TRBD1|TRBV7-8
TGTGCCAGCAGCTGGGACAGACTCCGGGGTGCCCAGTACTTC
CASSWDRLRGAQYF
>NA|TRBJ2-7|TRBD1|TRBV13
TGTGCCAGCAGCTCCCCGGGACAGGGGTTTTACGAGCAGTACTTC
CASSSPGQGFYEQYF
>NA|TRBJ1-4|TRBD1|TRBV27
TGTGCCAGCAGTTCCCTCCCGACAGGGGTTAATGAAAAACTGTTTTTT
CASSSLPTGVNEKLFF
>NA|TRBJ2-1|TRBD2|TRBV5-6
TGTGCCAGCAGCTTGGACCCAGCGGGGGGGCCGAATGAGCAGTTCTTC
CASSLDPAGGPNEQFF